Listed below are T cell receptor beta chains from one sample, sequenced in a study of early T cells in non-severe SARS-CoV-2 infection. One entry per CDR3 protein, called by TCRdb with MiXCR from the 5' RACE reads. The sample yields roughly 77,000 distinct CDR3 sequences, 9% to 15% seen once. The sequenced sample consisted of whole blood. All receptors come from an adult who was a healthcare worker with PCR-confirmed SARS-CoV-2 infection or an uninfected control (not recorded which). Both conserved end residues are part of each CDR3. A D gene is named only where the DNA matches it firmly. Only part of the rows carry a size: once, few, many, or a class if the clone is expanded.

V	D	J	size	CDR3	DNA
TRBV2	-	TRBJ1-5	few	CASSAQGLPNQPQHF	TGTGCCAGCAGTGCACAGGGCTTACCCAATCAGCCCCAGCATTTT
TRBV11-2	TRBD2	TRBJ2-1	many	CASSPQPSGNSEQFF	TGTGCCAGCAGCCCACAACCGAGCGGGAATTCTGAGCAGTTCTTC
TRBV11-1	-	TRBJ2-3	many	CASSPEKGRWADTQYF	TGTGCCAGCAGCCCGGAGAAGGGGCGTTGGGCAGATACGCAGTATTTT
TRBV6-2/TRBV6-3	-	TRBJ2-7	many	CASSPLGYEQYF	TGTGCCAGCAGCCCCTTAGGGTACGAGCAGTACTTC
TRBV11-2	TRBD2	TRBJ2-1	few	CASNRGLATSYNEQFF	TGTGCCAGCAACAGGGGACTAGCGACGTCCTACAATGAGCAGTTCTTC
TRBV20-1	TRBD2	TRBJ2-1	-	CSAPGLGYNEQFF	TGCAGTGCCCCGGGACTAGGATATAATGAGCAGTTCTTC
TRBV6-1	-	TRBJ2-7	many	CASSEGFGGYEQYF	TGTGCCAGCAGTGAAGGGTTCGGGGGCTACGAGCAGTACTTC
TRBV27	TRBD2	TRBJ2-2	-	CASRRTSVNTGELFF	TGTGCCAGTCGCAGGACTAGCGTCAACACCGGGGAGCTGTTTTTT
TRBV29-1	TRBD1	TRBJ2-7	-	CSVGTGGEQYF	TGCAGCGTCGGGACAGGTGGGGAGCAGTACTTC
TRBV5-1	-	TRBJ2-1	few	CASSLDGGNPNNEQFF	TGCGCCAGCAGCTTGGATGGGGGAAACCCCAACAATGAGCAGTTCTTC
TRBV20-1	-	TRBJ1-4	few	CSAIKTGNEKLFF	TGCAGTGCAATAAAGACCGGGAATGAAAAACTGTTTTTT
TRBV5-1	TRBD2	TRBJ2-3	many	CASSLEGLAADTQYF	TGCGCCAGCAGCTTGGAGGGACTAGCGGCAGATACGCAGTATTTT
TRBV27	TRBD1	TRBJ1-3	few	CASSSSRDRGPGNTIYF	TGTGCCAGCAGTTCCTCCCGGGACAGGGGGCCCGGAAACACCATATATTTT
TRBV19	-	TRBJ1-2	many	CASSIKPLGANYGYTF	TGTGCCAGTAGTATAAAACCTCTCGGGGCGAACTATGGCTACACCTTC
TRBV5-1	-	TRBJ2-3	-	CASSFGQSSGDTQYF	TGCGCCAGCAGCTTCGGACAGTCCTCAGGTGATACGCAGTATTTT
TRBV7-8	-	TRBJ1-2	few	CASSLSLGPYGYTF	TGTGCCAGCAGCTTATCGCTCGGACCCTATGGCTACACCTTC
TRBV12-5	-	TRBJ2-2	few	CASGLVVTTGELFF	TGTGCTAGTGGTTTGGTAGTCACCACCGGGGAGCTGTTTTTT
TRBV2	TRBD1	TRBJ2-5	few	CASMGQGILGATQYF	TGTGCCAGCATGGGACAGGGGATATTGGGAGCGACCCAGTACTTC